This T cell receptor (beta chain) was captured by sequencing in a study of cytomegalovirus exposure and HLA in healthy donors. General observations from the study: Reports showed the classifier diagnosing cytomegalovirus status with high specificity and sensitivity. As a later analysis showed, several of the most significant clusters appeared to be linked to common viral pathogens.

This clone was counted between two and nine times. Its specificity is unknown. The donors gave bone marrow, and they were healthy. Nominally healthy donors were sampled, though unrecorded immune exposures were likely. J was trimmed by 2 bases and V by 5 bases; bases with no gene match: 15. The CDR3 spans 18 residues. Germline lookup yields CDR1 SEHNR and CDR2 FQNEAQ (reference sequence). With 60 Vbeta and 13 Jbeta primers, the PCR was carried out. The protocol was immunoSEQ multiplex PCR, while the TCRdb copy is restricted to in-frame clones and leaves out a portion. The data contain over 55,000 clones, 85% to 90% of them singletons.

The chain carries TRBV7-9 and TRBJ2-1; 7 bases match TRBD2. This TCR was sampled from a woman aged 25-40 years in good health and CMV-seropositive. The source material was PBMCs. DNA of the CDR3: TGTGCCAGCAGCCCTGGGCAGGTTGGGCTAGCGGCCTACAATGAGCAGTTCTTC. Amino acids: CASSPGQVGLAAYNEQFF. The entire variable domain, with the rest obtained from reference TRBV7-9 and TRBJ2-1, is as follows: DTGVSQNPRHKITKRGQNVTFRCDPISEHNRLYWYRQTLGQGPEFLTYFQNEAQLEKSRLLSDRFSAERPKGSFSTLEIQRTEQGDSAMYLCASSPGQVGLAAYNEQFFGPGTRLTVL.